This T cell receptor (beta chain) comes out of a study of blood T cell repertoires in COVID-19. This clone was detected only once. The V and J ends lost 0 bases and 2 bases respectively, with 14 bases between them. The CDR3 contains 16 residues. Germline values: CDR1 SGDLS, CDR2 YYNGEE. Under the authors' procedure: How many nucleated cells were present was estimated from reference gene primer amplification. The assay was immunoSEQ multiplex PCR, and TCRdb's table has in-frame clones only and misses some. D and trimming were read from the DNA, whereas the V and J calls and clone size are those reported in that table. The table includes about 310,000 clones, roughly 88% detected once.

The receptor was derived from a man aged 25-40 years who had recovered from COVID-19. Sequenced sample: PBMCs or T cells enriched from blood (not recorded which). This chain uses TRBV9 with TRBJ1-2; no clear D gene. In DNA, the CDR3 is TGTGCCAGCAGCGTAGCTCCTGAGGGAGCCAACTATGGCTACACCTTC. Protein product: CASSVAPEGANYGYTF.